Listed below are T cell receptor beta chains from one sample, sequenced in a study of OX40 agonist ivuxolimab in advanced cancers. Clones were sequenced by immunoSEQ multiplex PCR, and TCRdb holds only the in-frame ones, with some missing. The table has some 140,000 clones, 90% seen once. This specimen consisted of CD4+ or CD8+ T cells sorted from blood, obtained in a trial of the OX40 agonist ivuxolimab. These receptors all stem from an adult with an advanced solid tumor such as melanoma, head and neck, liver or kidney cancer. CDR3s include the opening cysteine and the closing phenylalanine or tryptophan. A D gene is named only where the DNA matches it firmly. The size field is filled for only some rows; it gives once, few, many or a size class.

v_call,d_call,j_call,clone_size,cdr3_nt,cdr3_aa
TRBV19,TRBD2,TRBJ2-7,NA,TGTGCCAGTAGTATGCCTAGCGGGAGAAGTTACGAGCAGTACTTC,CASSMPSGRSYEQYF
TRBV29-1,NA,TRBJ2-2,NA,TGCAGCACACGGGAGTACACCGGGGAGCTGTTTTTT,CSTREYTGELFF
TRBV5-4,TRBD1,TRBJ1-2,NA,TGTGCCAGCAGCTTGGGGGGGACAGCCATCTATGGCTACACCTTC,CASSLGGTAIYGYTF
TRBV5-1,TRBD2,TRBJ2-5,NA,TGCGCCAGCAGCCCCGGGGGGGGGAAAGAGACCCAGTACTTC,CASSPGGGKETQYF
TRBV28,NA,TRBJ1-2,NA,TGTGCCAGCAGATCTAGAATGGGGGGGCTTTCGGGCTACACCTTC,CASRSRMGGLSGYTF
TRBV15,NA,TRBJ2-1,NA,TGTGCCACCTCCGACGGGAGCTCCTACAATGAGCAGTTCTTC,CATSDGSSYNEQFF
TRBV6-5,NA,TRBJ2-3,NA,TGTGCCAGCAGTTACAGCGGGAGCACAGATACGCAGTATTTT,CASSYSGSTDTQYF
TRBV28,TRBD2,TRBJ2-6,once,TGTGCCAGCAGTCTGACTAGCGGGAACCGGCCTGGGGCCAACGTCCTGACTTTC,CASSLTSGNRPGANVLTF
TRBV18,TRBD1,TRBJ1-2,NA,TGTGCCAGCTCGGAAGGACAGGCCCCAGCTAACTATGGCTACACCTTC,CASSEGQAPANYGYTF
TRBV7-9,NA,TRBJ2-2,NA,TGTGCCAGCAGCTTATCGCTAGCGAACACCGGGGAGCTGTTTTTT,CASSLSLANTGELFF
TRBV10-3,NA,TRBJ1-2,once,TGTGCCATCAGTGAGTCGAGGGATATTTATGGCTACACCTTC,CAISESRDIYGYTF
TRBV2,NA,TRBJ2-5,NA,TGTGCCAGCTTACAGGGGGGGGAAGAGACCCAGTACTTC,CASLQGGEETQYF
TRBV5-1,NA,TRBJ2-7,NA,TGCGCCAGCAGCGCAGGGTACAGTGATGACGAGCAGTACTTC,CASSAGYSDDEQYF
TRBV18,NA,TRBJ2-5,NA,TGTGCCAGCTCTTCAAAATCAGGGGAGACCCAGTACTTC,CASSSKSGETQYF
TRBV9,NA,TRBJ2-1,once,TGTGCCAGCAGCGAGGGGGGTGGGAATGAGCAGTTCTTC,CASSEGGGNEQFF
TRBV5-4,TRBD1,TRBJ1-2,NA,TGTGCCAGCAGCTTGCGGGCAGGGGGCGGCCGGGGCTACACCTTC,CASSLRAGGGRGYTF
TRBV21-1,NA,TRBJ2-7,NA,TGTGCCAGCGTTTGGGGGGGCCCCTCCTACGAGCAGTACTTC,CASVWGGPSYEQYF
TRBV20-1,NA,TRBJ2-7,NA,TGCAGTGCTCTAAGCTCCTACGAGCAGTACTTC,CSALSSYEQYF
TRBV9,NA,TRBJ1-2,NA,TGTGCCAGCAGCGTAAGGGGGGACTATGGCCACACCTTC,CASSVRGDYGHTF
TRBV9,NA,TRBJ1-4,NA,TGTGCCAGCAGCGTAGGGGACTCGGGCGGGGAAAAACTGTTTTTT,CASSVGDSGGEKLFF
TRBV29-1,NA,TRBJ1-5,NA,TGCAGCGCAGGGGCAAGAGATCAGCCCCAGCATTTT,CSAGARDQPQHF
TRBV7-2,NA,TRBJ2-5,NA,TGTGCCAGCAGCTTACTAGCCCAAGAGACCCAGTACTTC,CASSLLAQETQYF
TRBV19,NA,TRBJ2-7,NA,TGTGCCAGTAGTAAAGTTCGGGGCGGGGAGACCTACGAGCAGTACTTC,CASSKVRGGETYEQYF